These 8 T cell receptor beta chains share one sample of origin, sequenced in a study of PD-1 blockade in classical Hodgkin lymphoma. Clones were sequenced by immunoSEQ multiplex PCR, and TCRdb holds only the in-frame ones, with some missing. This sample has roughly 4,700 clones; around 66% occur once, and the top ten carry roughly 58%. Relapse after autologous stem cell transplantation occurred in every patient, and brentuximab vedotin exposure varied. Sequences were derived from peripheral blood mononuclear cells (PBMCs), sampled before the second cycle of nivolumab. Source of these receptors: a human donor with classical Hodgkin lymphoma.

This clone has just one count. The rearrangement uses TRBV18 and TRBJ1-2; D ambiguous. The germline V gene encodes CDR1 KGHSH and CDR2 LQKENI. Trimming removed 2 bases at V and 6 bases at J, with 10 bases between. This CDR3 has 13 residues. The CDR3 nucleotides read TGTGCCAGCTCACCAGGAGCCAACGATGGCTACACCTTC. It is translated as CASSPGANDGYTF.

The chain joins TRBV4-3 to TRBJ2-3, with 7 bases fitting TRBD1. Germline V gene data show CDR1 as LGHNA and CDR2 as YSLEER. Germline trimming cut 1 base from V and 7 bases from J; bases unmatched to any gene: 5. This CDR3 contains 14 residues. The CDR3: CASSQGGGGYTQYF. CDR3 nucleotides: TGCGCCAGCAGCCAAGGAGGGGGCGGATATACGCAGTATTTT.

The rearrangement uses TRBV6-1 and TRBJ1-2, with D perhaps TRBD1 (6 bases). The CDR3 has 19 residues. Per germline, CDR1 MNHNS and CDR2 SASEGT. With 0 bases removed from V and 0 bases from J, the gap between germline ends came to 20 bases. The CDR3 DNA reads as TGTGCCAGCAGTGAAGCGAACAGGGATATTGGATTGACTAACTATGGCTACACCTTC. Its protein product is CASSEANRDIGLTNYGYTF.

The genes are TRBV5-1 and TRBJ1-1, with D maybe TRBD1 (6 bases). The CDR3 runs 13 residues. Trimming took 5 bases from V and 2 from J, leaving 10 bases between them. Germline CDR1 and CDR2: SGHRS and YFSETQ. This CDR3 is CASSWGANTEAFF. The CDR3 nucleotides are TGCGCCAGCAGTTGGGGGGCAAACACTGAAGCTTTCTTT. The complete variable domain, with remaining parts taken from reference TRBV5-1 and TRBJ1-1, reads KAGVTQTPRYLIKTRGQQVTLSCSPISGHRSVSWYQQTPGQGLQFLFEYFSETQRNKGNFPGRFSGRQFSNSRSEMNVSTLELGDSALYLCASSWGANTEAFFGQGTRLTVV.

The rearrangement links TRBV4-3 to TRBJ2-7, with 10 bases matching TRBD1. This CDR3 has 15 residues. Germline V gives CDR1 LGHNA, CDR2 YSLEER. After removal of 5 bases from V and 4 bases from J, the junction contained 8 bases not matched to a gene. The chain's CDR3 is CASSFSGTGEYEQYF. The CDR3 DNA sequence: TGCGCCAGCAGCTTCTCCGGGACAGGGGAGTACGAGCAGTACTTC.

The chain combines TRBV30 with TRBJ1-1, with a possible D match to TRBD1 (6 bases). Germline CDR1 and CDR2: GTSNPN and SVGIG (reference sequence). This CDR3 spans 13 amino acids. Trimming removed 3 bases from V and 2 bases from J, with 10 bases in between. Here the CDR3 DNA reads TGTGCCTGGAGAGGGGGGTTTAACACTGAAGCTTTCTTT. Translation: CAWRGGFNTEAFF.

This clone was seen a handful of times. The chain joins TRBV6-1 to TRBJ2-7; 8 bases line up with TRBD1. The junction had 6 bases not matched to a gene; V was cut back by 2 bases and J by 3 bases. The CDR3 loop spans 15 amino acids. Germline V lookup: CDR1 MNHNS, CDR2 SASEGT. CDR3 region: CASSEFETGVYEQYF. The CDR3 bases are TGTGCCAGCAGTGAATTCGAGACAGGGGTCTACGAGCAGTACTTC.

In its sample, this clone was seen a few times. This CDR3 is CASSLIGQGAGTEAFF. Written as DNA, the CDR3 is TGTGCCAGCAGCTTAATAGGACAGGGGGCTGGCACTGAAGCTTTCTTT. The V gene is TRBV7-2, the J gene TRBJ1-1, with 11 bases matching TRBD1. V shed 2 bases and J 4 bases; nucleotides not matched to a gene: 6. This CDR3 comprises 16 residues. CDR1 and CDR2 (germline): SGHTA, FQGNSA.